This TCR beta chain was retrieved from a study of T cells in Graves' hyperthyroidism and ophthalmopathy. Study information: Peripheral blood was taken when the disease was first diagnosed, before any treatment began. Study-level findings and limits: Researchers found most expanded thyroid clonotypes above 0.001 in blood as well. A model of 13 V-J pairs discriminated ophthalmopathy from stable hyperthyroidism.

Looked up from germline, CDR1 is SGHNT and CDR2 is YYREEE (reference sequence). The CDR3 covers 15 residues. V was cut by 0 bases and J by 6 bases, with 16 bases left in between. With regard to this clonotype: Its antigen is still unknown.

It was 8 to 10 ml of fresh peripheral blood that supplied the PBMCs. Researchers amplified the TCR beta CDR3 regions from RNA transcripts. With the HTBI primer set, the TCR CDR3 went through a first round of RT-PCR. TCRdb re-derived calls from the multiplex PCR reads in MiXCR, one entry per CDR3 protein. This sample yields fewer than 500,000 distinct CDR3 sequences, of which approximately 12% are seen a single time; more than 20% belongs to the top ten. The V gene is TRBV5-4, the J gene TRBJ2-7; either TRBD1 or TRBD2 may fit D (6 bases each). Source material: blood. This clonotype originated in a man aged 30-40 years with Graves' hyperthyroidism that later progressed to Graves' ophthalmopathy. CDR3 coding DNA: TGTGCCAGCAGCTTGGAGGGGGGCCCTTTGCGCGAGCAGTACTTC. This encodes CASSLEGGPLREQYF.